This T cell receptor beta chain stems from a study of T cell responses to AZD1222 COVID-19 vaccine. Findings and caveats of the study: Spike-specific TCR depth and breadth grew after two AZD1222 doses. Baseline seropositives among AZD1222 recipients totaled only 5 or 6.

Here immunoSEQ multiplex PCR was the method, and the copy in TCRdb shows in-frame clones only, minus some. The table records about 48,000 clones, 70% to 90% of them present only once. In the case of this clone: Its target is unknown.

Losses at the gene ends were 4 bases for V and 9 bases for J; bases not matched to a gene: 7. Germline CDR1 LNHDA, CDR2 SQIVND (reference sequence). The CDR3 has 13 amino acids. This chain links TRBV19 with TRBJ1-2, with TRBD1 matching over 8 bases. The TCR sequence derives from an adult who received the AZD1222 COVID-19 vaccine. Here the sequenced sample was peripheral blood, taken 28 days after the second AZD1222 dose. The CDR3, as DNA: TGTGCCAGTAGTACCGGACAGGGAAGAAGCTACACCTTC. Encoded protein: CASSTGQGRSYTF.